The present entry profiles one TCR beta chain with its context. Antigen: not known. Germline CDR1 is SNHLY and CDR2 is FYNNEI. CDR3 length: 13 amino acids. J lost 6 bases, V lost 8 bases, and 4 bases had no gene match. Quantitative molecular-barcoded 5'-RACE generated the TCR beta libraries. TCRdb processed the 5' RACE reads anew with MiXCR; each CDR3 protein has one entry. The table lists 150,000 to 200,000 distinct CDR3 sequences, around a tenth of them singletons, with approximately 32% in the top ten. These data come from a study of CD8 T cells in ankylosing spondylitis. Whole-study findings and limits: Reportedly, matched ankylosing spondylitis synovial fluid was significantly enriched for disease-linked clones. Disease-associated clones were CD8+ and fairly uncommon in peripheral blood.

The sample was blood, either unsorted or a sorted T cell fraction (not recorded which). The origin of this receptor is a male donor with ankylosing spondylitis or in good health (not recorded which). V is TRBV2 and J is TRBJ2-1; 10 bases align to TRBD2. The CDR3 region has the DNA TGTGCCAGCCCGGGACTAGCGACCAATGAGCAGTTCTTC. This sequence encodes CASPGLATNEQFF.